These T cell receptor beta chains were read from a single sample in a study of blood T cell repertoires in COVID-19. The table came from immunoSEQ multiplex PCR; TCRdb's copy has only in-frame clones and leaves some out. This sample yields roughly 70,000 clones, of which around 90% are seen a single time; 6% to 7.5% belongs to the top ten. The material sequenced was peripheral blood. Receptor source: a human donor in a cohort sampled during active COVID-19. The CDR3 runs from the conserved cysteine through the conserved F or W. The D gene is left open where the match is weak.

D gene	V gene	J gene	CDR3 protein	CDR3 DNA
TRBD2	TRBV6-5	TRBJ2-2	CASRATSGGTGELFF	TGTGCCAGCAGAGCGACTAGCGGGGGAACCGGGGAGCTGTTTTTT
NA	TRBV7-2	TRBJ1-4	CASSSIRLTNEKLFF	TGTGCCAGCAGCTCGATCAGGCTCACTAATGAAAAACTGTTTTTT
NA	TRBV5-5	TRBJ1-6	CASSLEQSYNSPLHF	TGTGCCAGCAGCTTGGAACAGTCCTATAATTCACCCCTCCACTTT
TRBD2	TRBV5-1	TRBJ2-7	CASSTRLAGGYSYEQYF	TGCGCCAGCAGCACACGACTAGCGGGGGGTTACTCCTACGAGCAGTACTTC
NA	TRBV5-1	TRBJ1-1	CASSLTLRENTEAFF	TGCGCCAGCAGCTTGACCCTCAGGGAGAACACTGAAGCTTTCTTT
NA	TRBV5-6	TRBJ2-7	CASSFLQSYEQYF	TGTGCCAGCAGCTTTTTACAGTCCTACGAGCAGTACTTC
TRBD1	TRBV6-1	TRBJ2-1	CASSEAGTVYNEQFF	TGTGCCAGCAGTGAAGCGGGGACAGTCTACAATGAGCAGTTCTTC
TRBD1	TRBV6-5	TRBJ1-1	CASSRDRVTEAFF	TGTGCCAGCAGTCGGGACAGGGTCACTGAAGCTTTCTTT
NA	TRBV19	TRBJ1-5	CASSTAGLQPQHF	TGTGCCAGTAGTACGGCAGGGTTGCAGCCCCAGCATTTT
NA	TRBV5-4	TRBJ1-1	CASSLDLAVRVPEAFF	TGTGCCAGCAGCTTGGATTTAGCGGTGAGGGTTCCTGAAGCTTTCTTT
TRBD1	TRBV29-1	TRBJ2-5	CSVNRGLEAQYF	TGCAGCGTCAACAGGGGCCTGGAGGCCCAGTACTTC